This T cell receptor (beta chain) was sequenced in a study of T cells in Graves' hyperthyroidism and ophthalmopathy (dated by TCRdb to about 2019). Some background on the complete study: Peripheral blood was collected at initial diagnosis, before any treatment. The approximately 98 discovery patients were randomly divided into training and test sets at a 7:3 ratio. After sampling, hyperthyroidism patients received methimazole starting at 30 mg daily, and ophthalmopathy patients received high-dose intravenous methylprednisolone. To identify TCR V-J signatures that set the groups apart, the researchers used a discovery cohort of about a hundred patients, made up of approximately 43 with Graves' ophthalmopathy and approximately 57 with stable Graves' hyperthyroidism. Whether ophthalmopathy could be predicted prospectively was tested in an independent validation cohort made up of 18 hyperthyroidism patients plus 17 patients who later progressed to ophthalmopathy. According to the paper, TCR Vbeta CDR3 sequencing was carried out on approximately 140 peripheral blood samples, which came from under 50 ophthalmopathy, under 85 hyperthyroidism and approximately 17 progressor patients. In several Graves' hyperthyroidism patients, the study also compared T-cell repertoires from thyroid tissue with T-cell repertoires from blood. The paper as a whole reports these results and caveats: Sample size was not statistically predetermined, and investigators were not blinded to group allocation. In validation, the model predicted progression to ophthalmopathy a median of around 6.5 months before onset, with roughly 70% sensitivity and nearly 75% specificity. Ophthalmopathy was separated from stable hyperthyroidism by a 13 V-J signature model, with around 90% sensitivity and about 81% specificity obtained in cross-validation and 80%/75% obtained in testing. Most expanded thyroid clonotypes (frequency above 0.001) were also detected in blood, a finding suggesting that blood repertoires may reflect thyroid immune responses.

The TCR beta CDR3 regions were amplified from RNA transcripts. The first round of RT-PCR for the TCR CDR3 was performed with the HTBI primer set and the Qiagen OneStep RT-PCR kit. A second multiplex PCR round built the libraries, followed by size selection and purification. The libraries were sequenced on an Illumina HiSeq2000 using paired-end 100 bp reads. Per the source publication's procedure: SOAPnuke was used to process the raw data, with reads discarded if the reads contained adapters or uncalled bases, had a mean Phred below 15, or lacked an exact constant-primer or identifier match. High-quality paired reads were merged using COPE v1.2.5, and each unique nucleotide sequence was defined as a clonotype. Clonotypes were aligned to IMGT TRBV, TRBD and TRBJ reference segments using MiTCR v1.1. Only V-J combinations with frequency above 0.0001, covering 99.2% of repertoires, were analysed. The TCS score was defined as the ratio of F50 (clonal expansion) to E x V (chaos), calculated using BLOSUM62-based TCRdist between CDR3 peptides within each V-J. Welch's t-statistics and random forest reduced approximately 520 V-J features to 13, which were used in a naive Bayes classifier (R e1071). Thyroid-blood repertoire similarity was quantified with the Morisita-Horn index. TCRdb trimmed the raw reads at Q25, called clones with MiXCR and kept productive beta chains. Duplicate CDR3 protein sequences are folded into a single record with the most common DNA and genes. These V and J calls originate from TCRdb's pipeline instead of the authors' own analysis. This sample lists about 610,000 distinct CDR3 sequences; over 12% were detected once. The ten largest clones represent around 4% of the sample.

This clonotype has more than one count but fewer than ten. Its antigen target is currently unknown. The input lacks base qualities; no much larger clone sits a single base away. Ophthalmopathy patients had moderately to severely active disease, with a Clinical Activity Score of 3 or more, a NOSPECS grade of 4 or more, and a disease duration of less than 3 months. Patients with uncontrolled infections, other autoimmune diseases, pregnancy or lactation were excluded. Diagnoses relied on clinical symptoms, serum thyroxine and TRAb, thyroid ultrasound and orbital computed tomography. PBMCs were isolated from approximately 10 ml of fresh peripheral blood by Ficoll-Paque density gradient centrifugation. Total RNA was extracted using Trizol reagent, and RNA quality was assessed on an Agilent 2100 Bioanalyzer. The receptor comes from a middle-aged woman with Graves' ophthalmopathy. The sample comprised blood.

The DNA sequence is TGTGCCAGCACCCTCGGGCGGACTGAAGCTTTCTTT. Its product reads: CASTLGRTEAFF. This receptor chain uses TRBV28 and TRBJ1-1, with the D gene uncertain. The junction carries 11 bases between V and J, which are trimmed by 7 bases and 5 bases respectively. There are 12 amino acids in the CDR3, from cysteine to phenylalanine inclusive. Only the CDR3 region is kept as DNA, spanning 36 bases read in frame from base 1. The germline V gene sets CDR1 to MDHEN and CDR2 to SYDVKM.